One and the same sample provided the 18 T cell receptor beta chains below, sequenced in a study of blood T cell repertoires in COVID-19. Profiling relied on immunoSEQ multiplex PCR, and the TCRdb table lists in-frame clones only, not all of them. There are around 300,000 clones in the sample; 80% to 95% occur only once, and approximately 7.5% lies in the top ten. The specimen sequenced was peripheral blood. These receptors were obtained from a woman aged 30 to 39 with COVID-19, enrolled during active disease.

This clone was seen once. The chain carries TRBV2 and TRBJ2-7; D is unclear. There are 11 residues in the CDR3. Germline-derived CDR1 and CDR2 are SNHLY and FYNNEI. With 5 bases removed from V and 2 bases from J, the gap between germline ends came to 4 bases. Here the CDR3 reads CASSLAYEQYF. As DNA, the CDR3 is TGTGCCAGCAGTCTCGCCTACGAGCAGTACTTC.

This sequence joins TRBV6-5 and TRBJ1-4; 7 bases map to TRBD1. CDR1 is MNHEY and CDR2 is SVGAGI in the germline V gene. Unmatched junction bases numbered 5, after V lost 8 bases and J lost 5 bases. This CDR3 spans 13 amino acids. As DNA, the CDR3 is TGTGCCAGCTCGTCGACAGGGAATGAAAAACTGTTTTTT. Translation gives CASSSTGNEKLFF.

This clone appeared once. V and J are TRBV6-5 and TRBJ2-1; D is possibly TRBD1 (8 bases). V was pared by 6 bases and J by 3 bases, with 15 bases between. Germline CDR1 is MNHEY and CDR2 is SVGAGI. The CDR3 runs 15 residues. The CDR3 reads CASSRGDRIYNEQFF. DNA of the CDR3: TGTGCCAGCAGCCGGGGGGACAGGATCTACAATGAGCAGTTCTTC.

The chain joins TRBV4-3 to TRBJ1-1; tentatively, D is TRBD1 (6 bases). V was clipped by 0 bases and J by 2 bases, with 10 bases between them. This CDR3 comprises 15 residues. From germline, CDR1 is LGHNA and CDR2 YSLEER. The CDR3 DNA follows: TGCGCCAGCAGCCAAGACTCGACAGGCAACACTGAAGCTTTCTTT. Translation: CASSQDSTGNTEAFF.

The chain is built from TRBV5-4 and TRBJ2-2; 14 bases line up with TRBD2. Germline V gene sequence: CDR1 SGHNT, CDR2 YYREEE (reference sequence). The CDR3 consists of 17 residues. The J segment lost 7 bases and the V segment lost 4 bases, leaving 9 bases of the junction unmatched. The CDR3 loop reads CASSDRLAGGHGGELFF. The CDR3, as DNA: TGTGCCAGCAGCGATCGACTAGCGGGAGGGCACGGCGGGGAGCTGTTTTTT.

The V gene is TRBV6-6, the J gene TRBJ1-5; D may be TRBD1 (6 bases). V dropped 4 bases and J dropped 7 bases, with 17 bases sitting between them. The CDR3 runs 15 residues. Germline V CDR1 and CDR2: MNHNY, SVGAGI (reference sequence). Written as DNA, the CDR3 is TGTGCCAGCAGTTCTCCCCGCCAGGGACACCAGCCCCAGCATTTT. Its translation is CASSSPRQGHQPQHF.

DNA of the CDR3: TGCGCCAGCAGGGCCGGGACAGCCTACAATGAGCAGTTCTTC. Residues: CASRAGTAYNEQFF. V and J are TRBV5-1 and TRBJ2-1; 7 bases are shared with TRBD1. Losses at the gene ends were 5 bases for V and 2 bases for J; bases not matched to a gene: 4. Per germline, CDR1 SGHRS and CDR2 YFSETQ. This CDR3 spans 14 amino acids.

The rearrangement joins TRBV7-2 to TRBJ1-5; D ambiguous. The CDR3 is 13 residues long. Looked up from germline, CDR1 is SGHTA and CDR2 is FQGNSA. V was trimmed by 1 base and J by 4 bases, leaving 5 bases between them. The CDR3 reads CASSLGQNQPQHF. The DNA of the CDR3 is TGTGCCAGCAGCTTAGGTCAGAATCAGCCCCAGCATTTT.

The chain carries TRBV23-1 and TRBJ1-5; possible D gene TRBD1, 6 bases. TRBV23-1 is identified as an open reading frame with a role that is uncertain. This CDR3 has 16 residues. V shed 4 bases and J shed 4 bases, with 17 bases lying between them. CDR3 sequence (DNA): TGCGCCAGCAGTCCCCGCCCCGGGGGGCCTAATCAGCCCCAGCATTTT. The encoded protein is CASSPRPGGPNQPQHF.

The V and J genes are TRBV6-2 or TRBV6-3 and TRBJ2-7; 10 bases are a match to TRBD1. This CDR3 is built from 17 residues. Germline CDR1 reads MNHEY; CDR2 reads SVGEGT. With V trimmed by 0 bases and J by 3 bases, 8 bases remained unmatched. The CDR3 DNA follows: TGTGCCAGCAGTTACTCGATTACGGGACAGGGGCTCTACGAGCAGTACTTC. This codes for CASSYSITGQGLYEQYF.

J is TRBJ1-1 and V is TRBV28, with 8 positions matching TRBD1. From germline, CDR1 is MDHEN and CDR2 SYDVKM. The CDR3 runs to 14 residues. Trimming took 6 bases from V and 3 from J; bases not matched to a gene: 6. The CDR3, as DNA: TGTGCCAGCAGCCAGACAGGGGTGGACACTGAAGCTTTCTTT. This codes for CASSQTGVDTEAFF.

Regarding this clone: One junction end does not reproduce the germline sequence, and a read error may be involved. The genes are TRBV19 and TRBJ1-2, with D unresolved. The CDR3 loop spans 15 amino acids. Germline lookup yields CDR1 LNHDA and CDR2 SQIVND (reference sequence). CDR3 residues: CANSTREIRNYGYTF. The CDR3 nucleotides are TGTGCCAATAGTACACGGGAAATTCGCAACTATGGCTACACCTTC.

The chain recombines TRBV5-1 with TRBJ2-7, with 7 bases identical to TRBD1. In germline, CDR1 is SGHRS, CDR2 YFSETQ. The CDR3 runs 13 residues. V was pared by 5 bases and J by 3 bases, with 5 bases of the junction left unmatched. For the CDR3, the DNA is TGCGCCAGCAGGCCGGGACAGCGCTACGAGCAGTACTTC. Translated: CASRPGQRYEQYF.

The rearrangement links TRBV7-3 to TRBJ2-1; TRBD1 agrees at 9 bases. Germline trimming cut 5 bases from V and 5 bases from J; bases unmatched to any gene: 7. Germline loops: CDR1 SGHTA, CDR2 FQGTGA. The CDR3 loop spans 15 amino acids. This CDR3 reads CASSLGQGYHNEQFF. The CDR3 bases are TGTGCCAGCAGCCTGGGACAGGGATACCACAATGAGCAGTTCTTC. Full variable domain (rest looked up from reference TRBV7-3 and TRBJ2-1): GAGVSQTPSNKVTEKGKYVELRCDPISGHTALYWYRQSLGQGPEFLIYFQGTGAADDSGLPNDRFFAVRPEGSVSTLKIQRTERGDSAVYLCASSLGQGYHNEQFFGPGTRLTVL.

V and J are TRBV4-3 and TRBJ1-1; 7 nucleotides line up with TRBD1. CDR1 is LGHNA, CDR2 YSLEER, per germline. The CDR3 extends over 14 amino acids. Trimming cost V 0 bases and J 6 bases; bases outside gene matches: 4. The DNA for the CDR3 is TGCGCCAGCAGCCAAGAAGAGGGGGCGGCTGAAGCTTTCTTT. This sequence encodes CASSQEEGAAEAFF.

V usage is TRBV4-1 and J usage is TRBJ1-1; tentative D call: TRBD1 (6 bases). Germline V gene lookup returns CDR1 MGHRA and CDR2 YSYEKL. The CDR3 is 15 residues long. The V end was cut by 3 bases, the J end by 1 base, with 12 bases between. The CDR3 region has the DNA TGCGCCAGCAGCCAGGCTGACAGGTGGAACACTGAAGCTTTCTTT. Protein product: CASSQADRWNTEAFF.

The CDR3 protein is CASSPPGTGEETQYF. The DNA of the CDR3 is TGTGCCAGCAGCCCCCCCGGGACAGGGGAAGAGACCCAGTACTTC. The gene calls are TRBV3-1 (or the pseudogene TRBV3-2) and TRBJ2-5, with TRBD1 identical over 10 bases. The CDR3 covers 15 residues. V dropped 4 bases and J dropped 3; count of bases not matched to a gene: 5. The germline CDR1 and CDR2 sequences are LGHDT and YNNKEL (reference sequence).

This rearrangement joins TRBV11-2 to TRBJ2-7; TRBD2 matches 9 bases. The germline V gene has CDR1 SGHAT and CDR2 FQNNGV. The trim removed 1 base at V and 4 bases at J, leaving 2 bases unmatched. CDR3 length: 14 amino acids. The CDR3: CASSLGSGSYEQYF. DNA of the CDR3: TGTGCCAGCAGCTTAGGTAGCGGGAGTTACGAGCAGTACTTC.